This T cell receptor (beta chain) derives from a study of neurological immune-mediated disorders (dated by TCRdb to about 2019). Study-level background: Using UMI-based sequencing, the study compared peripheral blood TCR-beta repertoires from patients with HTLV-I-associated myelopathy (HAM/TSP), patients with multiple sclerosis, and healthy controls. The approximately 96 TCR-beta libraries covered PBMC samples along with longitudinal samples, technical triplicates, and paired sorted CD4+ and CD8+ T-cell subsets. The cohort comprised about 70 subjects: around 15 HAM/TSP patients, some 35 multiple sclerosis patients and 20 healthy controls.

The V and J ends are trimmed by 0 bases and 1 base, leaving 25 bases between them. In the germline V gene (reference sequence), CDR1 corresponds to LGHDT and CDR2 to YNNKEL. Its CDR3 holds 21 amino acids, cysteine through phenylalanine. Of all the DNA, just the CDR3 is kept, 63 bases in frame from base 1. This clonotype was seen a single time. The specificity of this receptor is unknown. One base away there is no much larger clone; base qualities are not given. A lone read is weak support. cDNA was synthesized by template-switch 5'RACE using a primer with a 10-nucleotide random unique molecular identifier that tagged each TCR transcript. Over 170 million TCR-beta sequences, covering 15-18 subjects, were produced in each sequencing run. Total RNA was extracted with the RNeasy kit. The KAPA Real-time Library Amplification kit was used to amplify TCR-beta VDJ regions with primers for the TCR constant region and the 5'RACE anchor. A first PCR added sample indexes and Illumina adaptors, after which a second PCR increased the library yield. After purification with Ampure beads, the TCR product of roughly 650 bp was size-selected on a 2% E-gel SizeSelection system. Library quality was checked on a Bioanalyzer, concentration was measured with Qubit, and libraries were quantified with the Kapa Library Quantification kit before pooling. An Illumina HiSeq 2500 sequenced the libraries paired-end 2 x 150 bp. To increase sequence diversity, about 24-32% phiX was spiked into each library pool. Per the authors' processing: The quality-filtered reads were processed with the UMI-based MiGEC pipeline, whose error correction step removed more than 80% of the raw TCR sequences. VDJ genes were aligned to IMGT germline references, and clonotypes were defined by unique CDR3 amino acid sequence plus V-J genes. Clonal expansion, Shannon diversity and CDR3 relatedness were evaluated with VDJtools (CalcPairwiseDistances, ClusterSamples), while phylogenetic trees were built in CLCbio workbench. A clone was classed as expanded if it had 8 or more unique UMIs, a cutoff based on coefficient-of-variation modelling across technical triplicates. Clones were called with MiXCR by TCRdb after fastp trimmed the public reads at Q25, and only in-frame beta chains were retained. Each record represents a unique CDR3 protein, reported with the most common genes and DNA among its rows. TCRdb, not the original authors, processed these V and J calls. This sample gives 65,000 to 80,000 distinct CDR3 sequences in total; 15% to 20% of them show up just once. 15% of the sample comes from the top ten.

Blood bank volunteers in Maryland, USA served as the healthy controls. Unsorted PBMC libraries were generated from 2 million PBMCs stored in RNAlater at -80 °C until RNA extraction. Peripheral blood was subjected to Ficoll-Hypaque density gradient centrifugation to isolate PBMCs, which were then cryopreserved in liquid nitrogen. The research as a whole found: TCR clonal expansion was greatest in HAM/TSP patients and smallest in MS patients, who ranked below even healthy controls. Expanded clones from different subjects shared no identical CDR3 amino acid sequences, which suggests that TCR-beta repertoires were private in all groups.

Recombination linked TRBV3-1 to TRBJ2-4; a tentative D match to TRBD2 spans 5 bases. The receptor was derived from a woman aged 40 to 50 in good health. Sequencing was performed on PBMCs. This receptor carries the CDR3 CASSQDSSTSLSGLAKNIQYF. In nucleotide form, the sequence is TGTGCCAGCAGCCAAGATTCGTCCACTAGTTTGTCTGGTCTGGCCAAAAACATTCAGTACTTC.